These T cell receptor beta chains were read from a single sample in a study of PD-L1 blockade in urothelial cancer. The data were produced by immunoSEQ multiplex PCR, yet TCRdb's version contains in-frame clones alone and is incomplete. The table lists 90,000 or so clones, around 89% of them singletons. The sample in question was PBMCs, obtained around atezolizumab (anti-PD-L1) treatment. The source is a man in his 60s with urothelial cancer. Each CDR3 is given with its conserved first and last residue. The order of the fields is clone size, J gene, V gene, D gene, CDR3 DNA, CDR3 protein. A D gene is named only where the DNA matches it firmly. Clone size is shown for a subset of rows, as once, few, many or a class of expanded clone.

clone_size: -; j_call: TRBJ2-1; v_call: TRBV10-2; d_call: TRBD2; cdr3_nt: TGCGCCAGCAAACCGAGTCTAGCGGGAGGCTATGAGCAGTTCTTC; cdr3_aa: CASKPSLAGGYEQFF
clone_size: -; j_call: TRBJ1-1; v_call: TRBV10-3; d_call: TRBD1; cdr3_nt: TGTGCCATCAGTGAGGTCCCGGGACAGGGGCTGAACACTGAAGCTTTCTTT; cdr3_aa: CAISEVPGQGLNTEAFF
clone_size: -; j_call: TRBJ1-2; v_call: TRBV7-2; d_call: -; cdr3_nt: TGTGCCAGCAGCTTACGACGGGACTATGGCTACACCTTC; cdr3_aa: CASSLRRDYGYTF
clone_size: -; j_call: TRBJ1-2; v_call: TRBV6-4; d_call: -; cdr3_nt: TGTGCCAGCAGTGACTGGGGGCAGGATGGCTACACCTTC; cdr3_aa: CASSDWGQDGYTF
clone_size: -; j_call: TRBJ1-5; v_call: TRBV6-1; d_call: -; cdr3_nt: TGTGCCAGCACTTTTAGCCCGGGGAATGGTCAGCCCCAGCATTTT; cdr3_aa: CASTFSPGNGQPQHF
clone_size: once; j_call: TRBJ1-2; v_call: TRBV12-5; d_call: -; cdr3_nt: TGTGCTAGTGGTTCCGTCTATGGCTACACCTTC; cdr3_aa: CASGSVYGYTF
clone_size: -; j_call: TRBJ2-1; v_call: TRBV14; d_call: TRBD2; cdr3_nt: TGTGCCAGCAGCCCTCTCCGACTAGCGGGAGGTAGCAATGAGCAGTTCTTC; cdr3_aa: CASSPLRLAGGSNEQFF
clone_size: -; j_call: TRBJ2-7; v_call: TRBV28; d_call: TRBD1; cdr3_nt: TGTGCCAGCAGTCTTTCCCAGGGGGCTAAGAAGCAGTACTTC; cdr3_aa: CASSLSQGAKKQYF
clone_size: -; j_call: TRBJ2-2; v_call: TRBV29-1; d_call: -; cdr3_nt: TGCAGCGTTGAGGCTGGGGCCCGTAACACCGGGGAGCTGTTTTTT; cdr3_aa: CSVEAGARNTGELFF
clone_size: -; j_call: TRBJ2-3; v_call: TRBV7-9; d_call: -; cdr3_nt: TGTGCCAGCAGCGTATTCGTTAGCACAGATACGCAGTATTTT; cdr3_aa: CASSVFVSTDTQYF
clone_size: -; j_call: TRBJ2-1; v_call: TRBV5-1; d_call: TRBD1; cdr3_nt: TGCGCCAGCAGCCCAGGACAGGCTTTCAATGAGCAGTTCTTC; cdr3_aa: CASSPGQAFNEQFF
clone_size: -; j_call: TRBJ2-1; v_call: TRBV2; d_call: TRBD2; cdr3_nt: TGTGCCAGCGGGGGACTAGCGGGATGGCCGGGGGAGCAGTTCTTC; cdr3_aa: CASGGLAGWPGEQFF
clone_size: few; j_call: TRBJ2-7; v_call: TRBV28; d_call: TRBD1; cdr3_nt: TGTGCCAGCAGTATCTCCGGGACAGGGGCCGACGAGCAGTACTTC; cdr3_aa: CASSISGTGADEQYF
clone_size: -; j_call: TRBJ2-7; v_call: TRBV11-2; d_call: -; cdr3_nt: TGTGCCAGCAGCCGGGCCCGGGGCGAGCAGTACTTC; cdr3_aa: CASSRARGEQYF
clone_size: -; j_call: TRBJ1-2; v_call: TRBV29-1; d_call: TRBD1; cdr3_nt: TGCAGCGTTGAGGTGTTGGCAGGGGGCTCTGGCTACACCTTC; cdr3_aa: CSVEVLAGGSGYTF
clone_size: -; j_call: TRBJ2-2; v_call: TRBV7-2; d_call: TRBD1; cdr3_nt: TGTGCCAGCAGCTTAGCCGGGACAGCGAACACCGGGGAGCTGTTTTTT; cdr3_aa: CASSLAGTANTGELFF
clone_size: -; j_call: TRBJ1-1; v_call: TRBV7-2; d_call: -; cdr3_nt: TGTGCCAGCAGCTTAGAGGGTCGCGGGGGAGCTTTCTTT; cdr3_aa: CASSLEGRGGAFF
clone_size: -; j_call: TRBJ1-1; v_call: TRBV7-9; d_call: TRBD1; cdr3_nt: TGTGCCAGCAGCTTAGACGAAGGACAGGGAAAAACTGAAGCTTTCTTT; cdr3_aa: CASSLDEGQGKTEAFF
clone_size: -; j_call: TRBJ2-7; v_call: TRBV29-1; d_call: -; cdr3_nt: TGCAGCGCCAGGAACTCCTACGAGCAGTACTTC; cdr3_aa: CSARNSYEQYF
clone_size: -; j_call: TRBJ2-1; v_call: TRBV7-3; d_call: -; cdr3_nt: TGTGCCAGCAGCATTGACTCTTCCAGCTCCTACAATGAGCAGTTCTTC; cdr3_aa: CASSIDSSSSYNEQFF
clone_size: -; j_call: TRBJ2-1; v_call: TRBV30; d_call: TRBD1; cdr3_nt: TGTGCCTGGGGACAGGGTAGTGGTGAGCAGTTCTTC; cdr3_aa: CAWGQGSGEQFF
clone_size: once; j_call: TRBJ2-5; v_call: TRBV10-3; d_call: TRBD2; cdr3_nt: TGTGCCATCAGTGAGCCGGGCGGGGGGATCCAAGAGACCCAGTACTTC; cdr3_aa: CAISEPGGGIQETQYF
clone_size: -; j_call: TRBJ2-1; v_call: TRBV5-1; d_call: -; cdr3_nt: TGCGCCAGCAGCTTGGAAAGAGTAGGAGCTTCGGGTGAGCAGTTCTTC; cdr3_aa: CASSLERVGASGEQFF
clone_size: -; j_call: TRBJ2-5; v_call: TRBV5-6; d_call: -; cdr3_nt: TGTGCCAGCACCTTACTAGAGCAAGAGACCCAGTACTTC; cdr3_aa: CASTLLEQETQYF
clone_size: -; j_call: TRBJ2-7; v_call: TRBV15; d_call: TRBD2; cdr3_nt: TGTGCCACCAGCAGAGACCTAGCGGGGAGCTACGAGCAGTACTTC; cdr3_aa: CATSRDLAGSYEQYF
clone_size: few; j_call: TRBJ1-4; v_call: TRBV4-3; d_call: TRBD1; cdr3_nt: TGCGCCAGCAGCCAAGGGACAGGACGCGAAAAACTGTTTTTT; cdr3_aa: CASSQGTGREKLFF
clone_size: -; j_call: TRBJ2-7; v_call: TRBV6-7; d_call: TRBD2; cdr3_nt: TGTGCCAGCAGTTACTCTCTTTCGCGGGGGGGCCTTTCCCTTTGCGAGCAGTACTTC; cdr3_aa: CASSYSLSRGGLSLCEQYF
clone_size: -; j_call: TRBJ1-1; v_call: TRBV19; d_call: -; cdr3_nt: TGTGCCAGTAGTATCCAGGGGATGAACACTGAAGCTTTCTTT; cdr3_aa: CASSIQGMNTEAFF
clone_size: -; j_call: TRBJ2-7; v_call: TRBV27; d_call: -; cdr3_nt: TGTGCCAGCAGTTCATTACGAGGGGGCTACGAGCAGTACTTC; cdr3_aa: CASSSLRGGYEQYF
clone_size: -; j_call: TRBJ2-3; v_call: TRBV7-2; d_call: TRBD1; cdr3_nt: TGTGCCAGCAGCCCAGGGACAGGGAGGATCACAGATACGCAGTATTTT; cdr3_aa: CASSPGTGRITDTQYF
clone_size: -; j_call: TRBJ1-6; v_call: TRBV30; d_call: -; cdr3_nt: TGTGCCTGGAGTGTAATGCAGGGCCTAAGTCCCCTCCACTTT; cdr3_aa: CAWSVMQGLSPLHF
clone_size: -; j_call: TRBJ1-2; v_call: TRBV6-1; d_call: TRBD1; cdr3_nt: TGTGCCAGCAGCGACAGGGGCGTTTTCTCTGGCTACACCTTC; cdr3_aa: CASSDRGVFSGYTF
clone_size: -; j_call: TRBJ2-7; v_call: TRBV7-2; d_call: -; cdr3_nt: TGTGCCAGCAGCATCCCCGGGACCTACGAGCAGTACTTC; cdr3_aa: CASSIPGTYEQYF
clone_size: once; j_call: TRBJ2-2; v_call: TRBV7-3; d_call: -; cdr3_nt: TGTGCCAGCAGGGGGCAGATGAACACCGGGGAGCTGTTTTTT; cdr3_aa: CASRGQMNTGELFF
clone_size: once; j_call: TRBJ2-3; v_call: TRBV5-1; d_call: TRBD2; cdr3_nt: TGCGCCAGCAGACCGAGAATGGGACTAGCGGGGGGCACAGATACGCAGTATTTT; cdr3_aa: CASRPRMGLAGGTDTQYF
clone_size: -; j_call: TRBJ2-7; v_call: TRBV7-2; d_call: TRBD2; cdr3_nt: TGTGCCAGCAGCTCCCGTTCGAGCGGGGGCCGCTACGAGCAGTACTTC; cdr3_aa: CASSSRSSGGRYEQYF
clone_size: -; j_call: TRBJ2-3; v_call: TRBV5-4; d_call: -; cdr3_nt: TGTGCCAGCAGCCCTGGCGGCGGGACTAGCACAGATACGCAGTATTTT; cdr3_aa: CASSPGGGTSTDTQYF
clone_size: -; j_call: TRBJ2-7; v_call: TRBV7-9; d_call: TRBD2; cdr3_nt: TGTGCCAGCAGGACTAGCGGGGAGGCCTACGAGCAGTACTTC; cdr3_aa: CASRTSGEAYEQYF
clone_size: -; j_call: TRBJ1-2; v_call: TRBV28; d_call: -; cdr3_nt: TGTGCCAGCAGTTTATCTACCCTCTATGGCTACACCTTC; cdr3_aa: CASSLSTLYGYTF
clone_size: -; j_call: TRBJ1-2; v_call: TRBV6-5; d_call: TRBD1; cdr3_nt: TGTGCCAGCAGTTCGACAGGGGATGGCTACACCTTC; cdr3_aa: CASSSTGDGYTF
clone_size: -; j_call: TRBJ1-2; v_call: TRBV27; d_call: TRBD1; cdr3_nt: TGTGCCAGCAGGCAACAGGGGTACTATGGCTACACCTTC; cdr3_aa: CASRQQGYYGYTF
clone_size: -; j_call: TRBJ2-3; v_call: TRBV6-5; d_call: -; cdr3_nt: TGTGCCAGCAGACCGGGTGGCACAGATACGCAGTATTTT; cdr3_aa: CASRPGGTDTQYF
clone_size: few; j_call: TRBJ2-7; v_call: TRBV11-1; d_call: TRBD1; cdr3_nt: TGTGCCAGCAGCCTGGGGACAGGGGACGAGCAGTACTTC; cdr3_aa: CASSLGTGDEQYF
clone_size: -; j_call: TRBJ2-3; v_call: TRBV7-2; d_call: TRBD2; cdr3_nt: TGTGCCAGCAGCGGAAGGACTAGCGGGAGGGCTTACACAGATACGCAGTATTTT; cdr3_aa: CASSGRTSGRAYTDTQYF
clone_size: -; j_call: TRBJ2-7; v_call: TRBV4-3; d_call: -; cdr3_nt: TGCGCCAGCAGTCAGGGGATCGGCTCCTACGAGCAGTACTTC; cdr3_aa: CASSQGIGSYEQYF
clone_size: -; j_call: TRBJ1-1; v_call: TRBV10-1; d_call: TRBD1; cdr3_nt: TGCGCCACGGGACAGGACACTGAAGCTTTCTTT; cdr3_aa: CATGQDTEAFF
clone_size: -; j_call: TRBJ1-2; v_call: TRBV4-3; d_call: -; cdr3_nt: TGCGCCAGCAGCCAAGAAGCAGGAGGCTATGGCTACACCTTC; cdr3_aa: CASSQEAGGYGYTF
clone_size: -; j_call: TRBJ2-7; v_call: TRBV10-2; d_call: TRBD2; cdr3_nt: TGCGCCAGCAGTGACCCCGGGACTAGCGGGGGGGCCTACGAGCAGTACTTC; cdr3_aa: CASSDPGTSGGAYEQYF
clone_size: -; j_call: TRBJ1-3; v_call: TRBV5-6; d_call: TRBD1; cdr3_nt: TGTGCCAGCAGCTCGGGGGGACAGGGGTTCTCTGGAAACACCATATATTTT; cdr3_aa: CASSSGGQGFSGNTIYF
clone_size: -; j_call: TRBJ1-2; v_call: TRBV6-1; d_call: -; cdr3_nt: TGTGCCAGCAGTGAAGCGTTCGCAGGGTATGGCTACACCTTC; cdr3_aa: CASSEAFAGYGYTF
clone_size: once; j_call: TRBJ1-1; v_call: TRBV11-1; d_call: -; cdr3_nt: TGTGCCAGCAGTCAGGAATCGAACACTGAAGCTTTCTTT; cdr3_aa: CASSQESNTEAFF
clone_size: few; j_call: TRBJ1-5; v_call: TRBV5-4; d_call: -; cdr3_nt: TGTGCCAGCAGCCTCCGCCAGGGTAGAGGTCAGCCCCAGCATTTT; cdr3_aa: CASSLRQGRGQPQHF
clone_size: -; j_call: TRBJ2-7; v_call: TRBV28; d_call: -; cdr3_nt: TGTGCCAGCAGTTCCCGGACACATCAGTACTTC; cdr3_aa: CASSSRTHQYF
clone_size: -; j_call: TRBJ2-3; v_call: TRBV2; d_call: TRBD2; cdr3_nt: TGTGCCAGCAGAGGGGGGACTAGCGGGAGCACAGATACGCAGTATTTT; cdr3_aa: CASRGGTSGSTDTQYF